The 8 T cell receptor beta chains listed next were all sequenced from one sample in a study of T cell responses to AZD1222 COVID-19 vaccine. Assay used: immunoSEQ multiplex PCR; TCRdb lists only in-frame clones, some missing. The sample holds 140,000 to 150,000 clones; 75% to 90% are singletons and the top ten take 1.5% to 2%. The source was peripheral blood, collected on day 0 of AZD1222 vaccination. The receptor set was obtained from an adult in good health.

This chain joins TRBV4-2 and TRBJ2-5, with 7 bases lining up with TRBD2. The CDR3 is 17 residues long. Germline CDR1 LGHNA, CDR2 YNFKEQ. J was trimmed by 5 bases and V by 4 bases; bases with no gene match: 16. CDR3 coding DNA: TGTGCCAGCAGCCCCCTCCCCGGGACTAAACTAGCGGAGACCCAGTACTTC. As protein: CASSPLPGTKLAETQYF.

This chain joins TRBV19 and TRBJ2-3; the D gene is possibly TRBD2 (6 bases). Trimming pared 4 bases from V and 7 bases from J, leaving 21 bases between. From germline, CDR1 is LNHDA and CDR2 SQIVND (reference sequence). The CDR3 totals 16 residues. CDR3 residues: CASSNPGGTNLHTQYF. In DNA, the CDR3 is TGTGCCAGTAGTAACCCCGGCGGGACCAACCTACATACGCAGTATTTT.

The rearrangement uses TRBV19 and TRBJ1-1; no firm D call. CDR3 length equals 13 residues. Deletions cut 3 bases from V and 10 bases from J, with 15 bases between. CDR1 and CDR2 (germline): LNHDA, SQIVND (reference sequence). The CDR3 protein is CASSISHGVGAFF. The CDR3 coding sequence is TGTGCCAGTAGTATCTCCCACGGGGTCGGAGCTTTCTTT.

The chain combines TRBV6-5 with TRBJ1-4; D not resolved. The ends were cut back, 7 bases at V and 10 bases at J, with 13 bases in the middle. The V gene's germline CDR1 is MNHEY and CDR2 SVGAGI. This CDR3 is 12 amino acids long. CDR3 DNA sequence: TGTGCCAGCACCACACCCCGGGGAAAACTGTTTTTT. Its protein is CASTTPRGKLFF.

The chain employs TRBV5-1 and TRBJ1-2, with 7 bases identical to TRBD1. The V gene's germline CDR1 is SGHRS and CDR2 YFSETQ. The CDR3 is 13 residues long. J lost 4 bases, V lost 3 bases, and 3 bases had no gene match. The CDR3 nucleotides read TGCGCCAGCAGCTCGCAGGGGGGCTATGGCTACACCTTC. Translating it yields CASSSQGGYGYTF.

The chain combines TRBV5-5 with TRBJ1-6; 8 nucleotides align to TRBD1. The V and J ends lost 4 bases and 0 bases, in that order; junction bases with no gene match: 9. This CDR3 has 18 amino acids. The germline V gene encodes CDR1 SGHKS and CDR2 YYEKEE (reference sequence). Here the CDR3 DNA reads TGTGCCAGCAGCCCCGACAGGGGCCCTGGCTCCTATAATTCACCCCTCCACTTT. It is translated as CASSPDRGPGSYNSPLHF.

The J gene is TRBJ2-3, the V gene TRBV5-1; 9 bases map to TRBD2. This CDR3 is 17 amino acids long. CDR1 is SGHRS, CDR2 YFSETQ, per germline. Trimming removed 0 bases from V and 9 bases from J; junction bases left unmatched: 14. CDR3 protein: CASSLAKASGAPGTQYF. The DNA for the CDR3 is TGCGCCAGCAGCTTGGCCAAGGCTAGCGGGGCCCCGGGGACGCAGTATTTT.

The gene calls are TRBV28 and TRBJ1-1; D is unresolved. CDR3 size: 14 residues. Germline CDR1 reads MDHEN; CDR2 reads SYDVKM. The V end lost 5 bases, the J end lost 0 bases, and 10 bases lay between the germline ends. The CDR3 spells CASSRTPMNTEAFF. CDR3 in DNA: TGTGCCAGCAGTCGGACCCCTATGAACACTGAAGCTTTCTTT.